These 28 T cell receptor beta chains came from one sample sequenced in a study of tumor and adjacent non-tumor tissue in lung cancer. A modified ARM-PCR protocol with three rounds of nested PCR amplified TCRbeta. TCRdb re-analysed the multiplex PCR reads in MiXCR, keeping a single row per CDR3 protein. The top ten clones hold about 13% of a sample with 120,000 or so distinct CDR3 sequences, around three fifths of them seen once. RNA was extracted from bulk tissue without any cell sorting. Sequencing was carried out using lung tumor tissue. Every receptor here comes from a man aged 25-45 years with non-small cell lung cancer.

In the case of this clonotype: Germline and junction disagree at one end, which may indicate a read error. The chain joins TRBV24-1 to TRBJ2-3; D possibly corresponds to TRBD2 (6 bases). The CDR3 spans 15 residues. Germline CDR1 reads KGHDR; CDR2 reads SFDVKD. CDR3 protein: CATTDRLEGPDTQYF. CDR3 nucleotides: TGTGCCACCACTGATAGACTAGAGGGTCCAGATACGCAGTATTTT.

Comment on this clonotype: Given the absence of the conserved phenylalanine or tryptophan at the CDR3 end, a read error is likely. The J gene is TRBJ2-7, the V gene TRBV4-1; a possible D gene is TRBD2 (6 bases). This CDR3 region has 16 residues. Trimming removed 0 bases at V and 4 bases at J, with 16 bases between. The germline CDR1 and CDR2 sequences are MGHRA and YSYEKL. The CDR3 sequence is CASSQDELGGTYEQYH. In nucleotides, the CDR3 is TGCGCCAGCAGCCAAGATGAGCTGGGGGGTACATACGAGCAGTACCAC.

There are many counts of this clonotype. The CDR3 is CASSSDATGGRFGNTIYF. CDR3 DNA: TGTGCCAGCAGCTCTGACGCCACAGGGGGCAGGTTTGGAAACACCATATATTTT. The chain joins TRBV5-6 to TRBJ1-3, with 9 bases fitting TRBD1. The CDR3 has 18 residues. Trimming removed 3 bases from V and 3 bases from J; junction bases left unmatched: 13. The V gene's germline CDR1 is SGHDT and CDR2 YYEEEE.

This clonotype counts as medium-sized (0.01 to 0.1%). This chain uses TRBV6-2 or TRBV6-3 with TRBJ2-7; 10 bases map to TRBD2. V lost 9 bases, J lost 3 bases, and 8 bases stayed unmatched. CDR3 length equals 14 residues. Germline CDR1 reads MNHEY; CDR2 reads SVGEGT. Written as DNA, the CDR3 is TGTGCCAGTCTTCCTAGCGGGGGCCTCTACGAGCAGTACTTC. Encoded protein: CASLPSGGLYEQYF.

This clonotype was seen more than once but under ten times. The CDR3 coding sequence is TGCGCCAGCAGCCTGAAGGCCGGGGCCGGAAACTACGAGCAGTACTTC. Translation: CASSLKAGAGNYEQYF. The chain couples TRBV5-1 to TRBJ2-7; D tentatively fits TRBD1 or TRBD2 (5 bases each). The germline gives CDR1 SGHRS, CDR2 YFSETQ. Trimming stripped 4 bases from V and 3 bases from J, with 20 bases between. The CDR3 totals 16 residues.

On this clonotype: With a much larger clone just one base away, this may be a read error. The chain links TRBV4-3 to TRBJ1-2; D remains ambiguous. Germline CDR1 LGHNA, CDR2 YSLEER. This CDR3 spans 15 amino acids. The CDR3 nucleotides read TGCGTCAGCAGCCAAGATTGGGCAGTCGGCCCGAGCTACACCTTC. Translating it yields CVSSQDWAVGPSYTF.

The rearrangement uses TRBV5-6 and TRBJ1-4, with TRBD1 identical over 8 bases. The CDR3 has 13 residues. CDR1 is SGHDT and CDR2 is YYEEEE in the germline V gene. V was clipped by 9 bases and J by 5 bases; unmatched bases: 6. Written as DNA, the CDR3 is TGTGCCAAGAACCCAGGGGGCAATGAAAAACTGTTTTTT. As protein: CAKNPGGNEKLFF.

This clonotype has a count of ten or more. J is TRBJ2-7 and V is TRBV6-2 or TRBV6-3; D is unresolved. V was cut by 7 bases and J by 3 bases, with 13 bases left in between. Germline lookup yields CDR1 MNHEY and CDR2 SVGEGT. The CDR3 runs to 13 residues. The CDR3 DNA reads as TGTGCCAGCAACCCAGTCGATCACTACGAGCAGTACTTC. Translation gives CASNPVDHYEQYF.

The chain joins TRBV5-1 to TRBJ2-7; D unclear. The CDR3 consists of 13 residues. V was cut by 2 bases and J by 5 bases, with 11 bases left in between. From germline, CDR1 is SGHRS and CDR2 YFSETQ. CDR3 amino acids: CASSLQRANEQYF. The DNA for the CDR3 is TGCGCCAGCAGCTTACAGCGAGCAAACGAGCAGTACTTC.

The chain joins TRBV10-3 to TRBJ1-5; D not resolved. Germline V lookup: CDR1 ENHRY, CDR2 SYGVKD. V was pared by 2 bases and J by 2 bases, with 16 bases between. The CDR3 runs 17 residues. CDR3 DNA: TGTGCCATCAGTGAGAGTCCGTCAGGCGGGGGCAATCAGCCCCAGCATTTT. This translates into CAISESPSGGGNQPQHF.

About this clonotype itself: A read error may be the cause here, since a much bigger clone is one base away. This rearrangement joins TRBV12-3 or TRBV12-4 to TRBJ2-5, with D uncertain. Trimming shortened V by 10 bases and J by 0 bases, and 15 bases separated the two germline ends. The CDR3 is made up of 14 amino acids. CDR3 nucleotides: TGTGCCACCAGACCCGGACGGTACCAAGAGACCCAGTACTTC. Encoded protein: CATRPGRYQETQYF.

This clonotype appeared once. A much larger clone differs by one base, so this may be a read error. The rearrangement links TRBV10-3 to TRBJ2-7, with a tentative D call TRBD1 (5 bases). Trimming took 4 bases from V and 0 from J, leaving 10 bases between them. In germline, CDR1 is ENHRY, CDR2 SYGVKD. The CDR3 length is 14 residues. The CDR3 region has the DNA TGTGCCATCAGTGCATCGGACATCTCCTACGAGCAGTACTTC. As protein: CAISASDISYEQYF.

This clonotype was picked up many times. The chain recombines TRBV6-2 or TRBV6-3 with TRBJ2-7; D possibly uses TRBD1 or TRBD2 (5 bases each). Trimming took off 7 bases at V and 7 bases at J, with 17 bases between the two ends. The CDR3 loop spans 13 amino acids. Germline assignment: CDR1 MNHEY and CDR2 SVGEGT. This CDR3 reads CASNPSGRWEQYF. The DNA for the CDR3 is TGTGCCAGCAATCCCTCGGGGCGCTGGGAGCAGTACTTC.

Comment on this clonotype: Mismatch with germline at one junction end may stem from a read error. The J gene is TRBJ1-5, the V gene TRBV6-1; no definite D call. Germline CDR1 and CDR2: MNHNS and SASEGT. The CDR3 extends over 13 amino acids. The CDR3: CTSSEYVNQSQHF. The CDR3 DNA reads as TGTACCAGCAGTGAATACGTTAATCAGTCCCAGCATTTT.

V gene TRBV10-3 combines with J gene TRBJ1-3; a weak D match, TRBD1 (5 bases). The CDR3 covers 14 residues. The V end was cut by 3 bases, the J end by 8 bases, with 14 bases between. CDR1 and CDR2 from the germline V gene are ENHRY and SYGVKD. CDR3 coding DNA: TGTGCCATCAGTGATGGGGCCACAGTGGACACCATATATTTT. This codes for CAISDGATVDTIYF.

In regard to this clonotype: A read error may account for a junction end that differs from germline. V usage is TRBV6-5 and J usage is TRBJ2-6; perhaps TRBD1 as D (5 bases). CDR1 is MNHEY, CDR2 SVGAGI, per germline. The CDR3 covers 15 residues. DNA of the CDR3: TGTGCCAGCACCCGGAGTCTCTATGGGGCCAACGCCCTGACTTTC. This translates into CASTRSLYGANALTF.

As to this clonotype: A much larger clone lies one base from this, so it may be a read error. The V gene is TRBV12-3 or TRBV12-4, the J gene TRBJ2-1; D might be TRBD2 (5 bases). CDR3 size: 13 residues. V was shortened by 6 bases and J by 11 bases, with 17 bases between the two germline ends. CDR3 coding DNA: TGTGCCAGCAGCCCAAGGGTAGCGAATAAGCAGTTCTTC. Protein product: CASSPRVANKQFF.

About this clonotype: This may come from a read error, since a much larger clone is one base off. The chain has TRBV6-2 or TRBV6-3 and TRBJ1-1; D might be TRBD1 (5 bases). The CDR3 extends over 13 amino acids. The germline CDR1 and CDR2 sequences are MNHEY and SVGEGT. The CDR3 DNA reads as TGTGCCAGCAGTTACCCCGGCGGAGATGGGGCTATCTTT. Its protein product is CASSYPGGDGAIF.

A remark on this clonotype: One end of the junction is discordant with germline, which a read error may explain. This sequence joins TRBV20-1 and TRBJ2-5; TRBD1 or TRBD2 may be the D gene (6 bases each). Germline loops: CDR1 DFQATT, CDR2 SNEGSKA (reference sequence). The CDR3 is 17 amino acids. The CDR3 here is CSAREGRQGRMGRTQYF. CDR3 DNA: TGCAGCGCTAGAGAAGGGAGGCAGGGGAGGATGGGGCGGACCCAGTACTTC.

This clonotype was seen more than once but under ten times. This chain connects TRBV4-1 to TRBJ2-1; 10 bases are a match to TRBD2. J was trimmed by 6 bases and V by 6 bases; bases with no gene match: 5. Looked up from germline, CDR1 is MGHRA and CDR2 is YSYEKL. The CDR3 runs 14 residues. CDR3 loop: CASSLPSGGNEQFF. The CDR3 DNA is TGCGCCAGCAGTCTCCCTAGCGGGGGCAATGAGCAGTTCTTC.

Regarding this clonotype: One base away lies a much larger clone, so this may be a sequencing read error. The chain carries TRBV12-3 or TRBV12-4 and TRBJ2-7; 12 bases are shared with TRBD1. This CDR3 comprises 16 residues. The DNA for the CDR3 is TGTGCCCGCAGTCGGCCGGGACAGGGGGCTATCAACGAGCAGTACTTC. It is translated as CARSRPGQGAINEQYF.

Points on this clonotype: A read error is possible here, since a much larger clone lies one base away. V and J are TRBV5-5 and TRBJ2-1; 9 positions match TRBD1. Trimming at V came to 6 bases and at J to 7 bases, leaving 11 bases not matched to a gene. This CDR3 is built from 15 residues. Germline assignment: CDR1 SGHKS and CDR2 YYEKEE (reference sequence). DNA for the CDR3: TGTGCCAGCAACCAGGGACAGGGCGTCTGGAATGAGCAGTTCTTC. It specifies CASNQGQGVWNEQFF.

Concerning this clonotype itself: This may arise from a read error, as a much more abundant clone is one base away. The chain carries TRBV20-1 and TRBJ2-4; 8 bases are shared with TRBD1. Germline CDR1 DFQATT, CDR2 SNEGSKA (reference sequence). This CDR3 is 14 amino acids long. With 7 bases clipped from V and 3 bases from J, the junction kept 8 bases outside the gene matches. The CDR3 here is CSVPTGTGKNIQYF. The CDR3 bases are TGCAGTGTCCCGACCGGGACAGGCAAAAACATTCAGTACTTC.

In regard to this clonotype: Possible read error: a much larger clone is one base away. The rearrangement joins TRBV11-2 to TRBJ1-1; no definite D call. Germline loops: CDR1 SGHAT, CDR2 FQNNGV. V dropped 7 bases and J dropped 5 bases, with 17 bases sitting between them. The CDR3 is 14 residues long. The CDR3 DNA reads TGTGCCAGCACCGATGGAACGGTGGTAACTGAAGCTTTCTTT. Its translation is CASTDGTVVTEAFF.

On this clonotype itself: This may arise from a read error, as a much more abundant clone is one base away. The chain couples TRBV4-2 to TRBJ1-4, with D perhaps TRBD1 (5 bases). The germline CDR1 and CDR2 sequences are LGHNA and YNFKEQ. This CDR3 spans 13 amino acids. V was shortened by 7 bases and J by 1 base, with 7 bases between the two germline ends. Written as DNA, the CDR3 is TGTGCCAGCACCCAGGGAACTAATGAAAAACTGTTTTTT. It specifies CASTQGTNEKLFF.

This clonotype was counted ten times or more. This chain links TRBV12-3 or TRBV12-4 with TRBJ2-5; 9 bases are shared with TRBD1. This CDR3 region has 14 residues. The V segment lost 3 bases and the J segment 5 bases; nucleotides outside the gene matches: 4. The DNA for the CDR3 is TGTGCCAGCAGTTTCGGGACAGGGTCGGAGACCCAGTACTTC. Translated: CASSFGTGSETQYF.

This rearrangement joins TRBV7-3 to TRBJ1-2, with a tentative D call TRBD1 (6 bases). The CDR3 sequence is 16 residues long. Germline V gene sequence: CDR1 SGHTA, CDR2 FQGTGA. The CDR3 sequence: CTISLYPSERGSGYTF. The CDR3 DNA is TGTACCATCAGCTTATACCCCTCCGAGAGGGGGAGTGGCTACACCTTC.

Of note for this clonotype: A read error may explain this, as a much larger clone is one base away. This chain links TRBV4-1 with TRBJ2-7; D is ambiguous. The length of the CDR3 is 15 residues. The ends were cut back, 2 bases at V and 0 bases at J, with 11 bases in the middle. Germline V gives CDR1 MGHRA, CDR2 YSYEKL. CDR3 loop: CASSQTTGFSYEQYF. CDR3 bases: TGCGCCAGCAGCCAAACGACCGGGTTCTCCTACGAGCAGTACTTC.